This entry is about one T cell receptor (beta chain). CDR1 and CDR2 (germline): MDHEN, SYDVKM. V gave up 6 bases and J gave up 8 bases; unmatched junction bases: 12. The CDR3 totals 16 residues. Sequencing used immunoSEQ multiplex PCR; TCRdb keeps in-frame clones, though not all of them. The data show 190,000 or so clones, with approximately 68% seen just once and about an eighth held by the top ten. This entry comes from a study of cytotoxic CD8 clonotypes in ibrutinib-treated CLL. Looking at the study overall: The patients comprised roughly 10 relapsed/refractory and about 15 treatment-naive cases, 17 to 18 IGHV unmutated. When averaged across all of the samples, the counts came to approximately 280,000 productive templates and more than 75,000 productive rearrangements.

The chain has TRBV28 and TRBJ2-1; TRBD2 matches at 11 bases. The source material was PBMCs, sampled after 24 months of ibrutinib treatment. This clonotype originated in a human donor with chronic lymphocytic leukemia. CDR3 sequence (DNA): TGTGCCAGCAGACGAACCACTAGCGGGAGCAAGGATGAGCAGTTCTTC. Its translation: CASRRTTSGSKDEQFF.